This TCR beta chain was documented in a study of control samples from healthy donors and cancer patients. The CDR3 covers 15 residues. The V gene end was trimmed by 4 bases and the J gene end by 4 bases; junction bases not matched to a gene: 9. Germline CDR1 and CDR2: MNHEY and SMNVEV (reference sequence). The assay was immunoSEQ multiplex PCR, and TCRdb's table has in-frame clones only and misses some. The table shows around 150,000 clones, with roughly 94% occurring only once. The sequence was obtained from a man aged 55 to 70 with colorectal cancer. Sequencing was performed on PBMCs. The chain has TRBV27 and TRBJ1-2, with 7 bases that match TRBD1. The DNA of the CDR3 is TGTGCCAGCAGTTCCCCCCTCCGGGACAGCTATGGCTACACCTTC. Translating it yields CASSSPLRDSYGYTF.